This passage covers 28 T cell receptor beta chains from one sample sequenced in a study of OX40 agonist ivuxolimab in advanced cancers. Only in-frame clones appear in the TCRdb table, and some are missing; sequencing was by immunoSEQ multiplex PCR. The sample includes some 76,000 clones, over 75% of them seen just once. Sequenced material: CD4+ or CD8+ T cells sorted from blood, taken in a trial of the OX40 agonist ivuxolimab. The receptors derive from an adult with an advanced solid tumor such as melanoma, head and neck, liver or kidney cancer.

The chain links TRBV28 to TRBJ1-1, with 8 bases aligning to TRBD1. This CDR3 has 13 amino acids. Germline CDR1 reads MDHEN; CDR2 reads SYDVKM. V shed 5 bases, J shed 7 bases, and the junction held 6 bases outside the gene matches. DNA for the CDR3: TGTGCCAGCAGTCCCCCGGGACAGGATGAAGCTTTCTTT. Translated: CASSPPGQDEAFF. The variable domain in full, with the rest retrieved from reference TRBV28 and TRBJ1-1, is DVKVTQSSRYLVKRTGEKVFLECVQDMDHENMFWYRQDPGLGLRLIYFSYDVKMKEKGDIPEGYSVSREKKERFSLILESASTNQTSMYLCASSPPGQDEAFFGQGTRLTVV.

This CDR3 reads CASSAGVWQETQYF. The CDR3 DNA follows: TGTGCCAGCAGTGCGGGGGTCTGGCAAGAGACCCAGTACTTC. The chain uses TRBV6-1 and TRBJ2-5, with TRBD2 as a possible D gene (6 bases). The CDR3 runs 14 residues. Deletions cut 4 bases from V and 2 bases from J, with 11 bases between. CDR1 and CDR2 (germline): MNHNS, SASEGT.

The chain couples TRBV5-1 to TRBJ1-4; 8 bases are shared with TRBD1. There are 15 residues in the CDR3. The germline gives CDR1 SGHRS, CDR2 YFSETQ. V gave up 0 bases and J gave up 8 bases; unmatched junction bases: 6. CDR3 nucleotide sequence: TGCGCCAGCAGCTTGGCCGGACAGGGTGGGGAAAAACTGTTTTTT. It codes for CASSLAGQGGEKLFF.

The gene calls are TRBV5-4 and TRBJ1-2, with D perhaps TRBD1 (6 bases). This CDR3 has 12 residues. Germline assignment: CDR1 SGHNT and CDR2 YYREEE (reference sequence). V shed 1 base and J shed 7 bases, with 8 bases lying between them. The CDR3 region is CASSLLGAGYTF. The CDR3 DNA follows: TGTGCCAGCAGCTTGTTGGGGGCTGGCTACACCTTC.

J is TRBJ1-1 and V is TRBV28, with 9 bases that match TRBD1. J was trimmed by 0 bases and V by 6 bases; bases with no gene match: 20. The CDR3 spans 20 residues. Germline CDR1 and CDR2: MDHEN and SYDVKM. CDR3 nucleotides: TGTGCCAGCAGATCATGGACAGGGGCACTAACTCTGGGGATGAACACTGAAGCTTTCTTT. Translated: CASRSWTGALTLGMNTEAFF.

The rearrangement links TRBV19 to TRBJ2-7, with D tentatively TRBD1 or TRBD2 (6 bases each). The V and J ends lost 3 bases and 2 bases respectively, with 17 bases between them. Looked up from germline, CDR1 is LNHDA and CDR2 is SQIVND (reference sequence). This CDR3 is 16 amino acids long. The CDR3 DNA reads TGTGCCAGTAGTATGAATTTGGAGGGGGATACCTACGAGCAGTACTTC. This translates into CASSMNLEGDTYEQYF.

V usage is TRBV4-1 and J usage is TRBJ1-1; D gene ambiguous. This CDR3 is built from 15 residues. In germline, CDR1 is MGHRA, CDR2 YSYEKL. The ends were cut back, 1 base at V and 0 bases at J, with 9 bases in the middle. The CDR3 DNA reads TGCGCCAGCAGCCAAGGCCAGGCCGTGAACACTGAAGCTTTCTTT. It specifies CASSQGQAVNTEAFF.

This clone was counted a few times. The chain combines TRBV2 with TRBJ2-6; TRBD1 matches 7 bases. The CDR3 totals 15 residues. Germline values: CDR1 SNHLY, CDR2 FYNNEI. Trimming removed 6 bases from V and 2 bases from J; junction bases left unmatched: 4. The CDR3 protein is CASSWDRTGANVLTF. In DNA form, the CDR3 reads TGTGCCAGCAGCTGGGACAGAACTGGGGCCAACGTCCTGACTTTC.

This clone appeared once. The CDR3 here is CASSPWDGEGDEQYF. The CDR3 region has the DNA TGTGCCAGCAGCCCATGGGACGGAGAAGGCGACGAGCAGTACTTC. V usage is TRBV9 and J usage is TRBJ2-7; possibly TRBD1 or TRBD2 for D (5 bases each). CDR1 and CDR2 (germline): SGDLS, YYNGEE. Trimming shortened V by 4 bases and J by 5 bases, and 19 bases separated the two germline ends. This CDR3 spans 15 amino acids.

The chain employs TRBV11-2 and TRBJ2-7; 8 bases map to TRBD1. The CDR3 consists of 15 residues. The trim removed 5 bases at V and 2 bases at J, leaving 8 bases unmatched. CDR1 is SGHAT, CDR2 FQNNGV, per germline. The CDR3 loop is CASSPSGGSAYEQYF. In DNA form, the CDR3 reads TGTGCCAGCAGCCCTTCAGGGGGCTCAGCCTACGAGCAGTACTTC.

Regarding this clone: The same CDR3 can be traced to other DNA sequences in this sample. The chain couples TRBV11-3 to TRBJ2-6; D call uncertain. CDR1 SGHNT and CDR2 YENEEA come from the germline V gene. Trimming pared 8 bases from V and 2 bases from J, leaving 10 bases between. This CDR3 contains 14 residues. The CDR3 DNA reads TGTGCCAGCTCTCCAGGCACTGGGGCCAACGTCCTGACTTTC. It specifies CASSPGTGANVLTF.

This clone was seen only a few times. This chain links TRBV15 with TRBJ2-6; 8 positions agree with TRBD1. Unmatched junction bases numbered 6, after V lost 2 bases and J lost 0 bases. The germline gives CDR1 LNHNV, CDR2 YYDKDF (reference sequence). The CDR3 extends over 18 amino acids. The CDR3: CATSRTTGAHSGANVLTF. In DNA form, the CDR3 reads TGTGCCACCAGCAGAACGACAGGGGCCCACTCTGGGGCCAACGTCCTGACTTTC.

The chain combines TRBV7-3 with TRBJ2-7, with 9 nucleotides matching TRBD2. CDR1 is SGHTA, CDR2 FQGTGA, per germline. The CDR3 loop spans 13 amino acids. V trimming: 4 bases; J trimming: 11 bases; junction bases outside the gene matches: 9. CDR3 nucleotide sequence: TGTGCCAGCAGCTCCTATGCGGGGGGGCCGGAGTACTTC. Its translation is CASSSYAGGPEYF.

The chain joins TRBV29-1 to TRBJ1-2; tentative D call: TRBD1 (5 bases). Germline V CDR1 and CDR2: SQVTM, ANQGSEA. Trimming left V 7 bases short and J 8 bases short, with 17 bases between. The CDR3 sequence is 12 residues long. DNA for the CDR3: TGCAGCGGGGTAGACAGCCGGTTGGGCTACACCTTC. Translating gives CSGVDSRLGYTF.

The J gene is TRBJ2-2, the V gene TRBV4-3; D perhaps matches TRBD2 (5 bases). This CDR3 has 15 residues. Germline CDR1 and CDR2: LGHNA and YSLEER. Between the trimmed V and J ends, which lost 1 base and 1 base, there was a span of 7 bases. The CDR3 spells CASSQVEGNTGELFF. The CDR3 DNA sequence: TGCGCCAGCAGCCAAGTCGAGGGGAACACCGGGGAGCTGTTTTTT.

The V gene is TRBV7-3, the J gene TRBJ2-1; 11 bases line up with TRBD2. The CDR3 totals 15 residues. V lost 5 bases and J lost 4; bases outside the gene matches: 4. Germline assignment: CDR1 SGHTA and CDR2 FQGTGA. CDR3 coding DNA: TGTGCCAGCAGCCCTCTAGCGGGAGGTTACAATGAGCAGTTCTTC. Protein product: CASSPLAGGYNEQFF.

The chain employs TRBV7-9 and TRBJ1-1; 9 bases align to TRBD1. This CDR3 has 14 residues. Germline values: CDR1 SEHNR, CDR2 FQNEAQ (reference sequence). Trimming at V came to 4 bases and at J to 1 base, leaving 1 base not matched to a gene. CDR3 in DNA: TGTGCCAGCAGCTCGGACAGGGGGAACACTGAAGCTTTCTTT. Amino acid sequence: CASSSDRGNTEAFF. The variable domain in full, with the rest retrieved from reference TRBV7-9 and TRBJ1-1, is DTGVSQNPRHKITKRGQNVTFRCDPISEHNRLYWYRQTLGQGPEFLTYFQNEAQLEKSRLLSDRFSAERPKGSFSTLEIQRTEQGDSAMYLCASSSDRGNTEAFFGQGTRLTVV.

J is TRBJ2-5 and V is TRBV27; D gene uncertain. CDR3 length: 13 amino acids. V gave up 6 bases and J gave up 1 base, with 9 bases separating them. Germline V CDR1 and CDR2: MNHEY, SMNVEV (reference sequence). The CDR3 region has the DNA TGTGCCAGCAGCGTAAGGGCCCAAGAGACCCAGTACTTC. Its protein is CASSVRAQETQYF.

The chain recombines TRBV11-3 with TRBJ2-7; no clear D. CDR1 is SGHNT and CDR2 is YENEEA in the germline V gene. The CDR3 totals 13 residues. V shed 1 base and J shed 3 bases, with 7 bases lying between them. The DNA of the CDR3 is TGTGCCAGCAGCTTAGTAGCCCACTACGAGCAGTACTTC. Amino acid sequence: CASSLVAHYEQYF. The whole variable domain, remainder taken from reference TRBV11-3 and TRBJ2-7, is EAGVVQSPRYKIIEKKQPVAFWCNPISGHNTLYWYLQNLGQGPELLIRYENEEAVDDSQLPKDRFSAERLKGVDSTLKIQPAELGDSAVYLCASSLVAHYEQYFGPGTRLTVT.

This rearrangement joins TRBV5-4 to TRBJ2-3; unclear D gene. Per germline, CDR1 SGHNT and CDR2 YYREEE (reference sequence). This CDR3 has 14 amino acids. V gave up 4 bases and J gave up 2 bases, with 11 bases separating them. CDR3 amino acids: CASSEDQATDTQYF. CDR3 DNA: TGTGCCAGCAGCGAGGATCAGGCCACAGATACGCAGTATTTT.

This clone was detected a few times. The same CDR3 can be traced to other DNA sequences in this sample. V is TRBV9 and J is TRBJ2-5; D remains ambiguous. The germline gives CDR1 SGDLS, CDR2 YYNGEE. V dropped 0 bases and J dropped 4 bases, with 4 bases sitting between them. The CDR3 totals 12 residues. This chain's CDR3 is CASSVGGETQYF. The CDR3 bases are TGTGCCAGCAGCGTAGGAGGAGAGACCCAGTACTTC.

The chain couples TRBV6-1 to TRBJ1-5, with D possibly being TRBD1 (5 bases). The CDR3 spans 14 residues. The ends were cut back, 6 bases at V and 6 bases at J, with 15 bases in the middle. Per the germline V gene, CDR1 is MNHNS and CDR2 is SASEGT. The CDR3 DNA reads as TGTGCCAGCAGCCCCACCCAGGGAGGTCAGCCCCAGCATTTT. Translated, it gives CASSPTQGGQPQHF.

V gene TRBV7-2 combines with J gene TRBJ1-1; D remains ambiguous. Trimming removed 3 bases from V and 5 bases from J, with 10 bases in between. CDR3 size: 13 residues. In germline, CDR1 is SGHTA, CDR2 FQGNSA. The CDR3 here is CASSFYGGTEAFF. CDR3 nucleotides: TGTGCCAGCAGCTTTTACGGCGGGACTGAAGCTTTCTTT.

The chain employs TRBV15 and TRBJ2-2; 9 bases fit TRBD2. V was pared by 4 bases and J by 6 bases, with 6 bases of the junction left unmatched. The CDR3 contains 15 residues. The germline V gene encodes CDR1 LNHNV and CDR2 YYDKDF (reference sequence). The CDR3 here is CATSTKLAGPGELFF. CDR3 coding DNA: TGTGCCACCAGCACAAAGCTAGCGGGGCCCGGGGAGCTGTTTTTT.

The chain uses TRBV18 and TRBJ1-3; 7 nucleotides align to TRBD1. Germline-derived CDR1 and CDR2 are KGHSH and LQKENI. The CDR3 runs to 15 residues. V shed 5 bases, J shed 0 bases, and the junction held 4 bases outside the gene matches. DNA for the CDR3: TGTGCCAGCTCAGCGACAGGGCTCTCTGGAAACACCATATATTTT. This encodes CASSATGLSGNTIYF.

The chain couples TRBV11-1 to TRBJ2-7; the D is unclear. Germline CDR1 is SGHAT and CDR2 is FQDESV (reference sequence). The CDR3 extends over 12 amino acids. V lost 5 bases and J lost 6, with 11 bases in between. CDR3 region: CASSQAPSEQYF. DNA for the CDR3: TGTGCCAGCAGCCAAGCCCCGTCCGAGCAGTACTTC. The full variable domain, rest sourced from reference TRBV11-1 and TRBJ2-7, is EAEVAQSPRYKITEKSQAVAFWCDPISGHATLYWYRQILGQGPELLVQFQDESVVDDSQLPKDRFSAERLKGVDSTLKIQPAELGDSAMYLCASSQAPSEQYFGPGTRLTVT.

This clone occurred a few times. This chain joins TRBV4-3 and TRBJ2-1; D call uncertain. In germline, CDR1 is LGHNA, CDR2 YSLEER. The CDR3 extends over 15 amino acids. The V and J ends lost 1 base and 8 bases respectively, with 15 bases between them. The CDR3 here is CASSQAPDSGYEQFF. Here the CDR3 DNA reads TGCGCCAGCAGCCAAGCTCCCGACTCGGGCTATGAGCAGTTCTTC.

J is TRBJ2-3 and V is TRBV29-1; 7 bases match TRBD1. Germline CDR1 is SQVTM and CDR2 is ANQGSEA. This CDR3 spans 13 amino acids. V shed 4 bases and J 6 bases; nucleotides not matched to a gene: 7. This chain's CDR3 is CSVVGATGDTQYF. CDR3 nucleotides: TGCAGCGTTGTCGGCGCGACAGGGGATACGCAGTATTTT.